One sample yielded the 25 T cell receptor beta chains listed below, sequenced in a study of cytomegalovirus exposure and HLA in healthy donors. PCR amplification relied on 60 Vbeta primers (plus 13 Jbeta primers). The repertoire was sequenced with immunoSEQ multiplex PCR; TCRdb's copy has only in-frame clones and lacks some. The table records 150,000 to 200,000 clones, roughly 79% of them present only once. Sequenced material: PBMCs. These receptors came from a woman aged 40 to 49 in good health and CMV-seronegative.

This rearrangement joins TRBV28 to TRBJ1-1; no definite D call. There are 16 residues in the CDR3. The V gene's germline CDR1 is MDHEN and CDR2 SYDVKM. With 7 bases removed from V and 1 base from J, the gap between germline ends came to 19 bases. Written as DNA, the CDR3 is TGTGCCAGCATCGTACAGAGAGGACTCACGAACACTGAAGCTTTCTTT. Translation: CASIVQRGLTNTEAFF.

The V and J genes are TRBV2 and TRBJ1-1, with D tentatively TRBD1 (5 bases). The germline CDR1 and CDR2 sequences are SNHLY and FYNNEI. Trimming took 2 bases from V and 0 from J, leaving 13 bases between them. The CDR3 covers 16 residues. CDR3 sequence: CASSESRQGMNTEAFF. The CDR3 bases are TGTGCCAGCAGTGAAAGTAGGCAGGGAATGAACACTGAAGCTTTCTTT.

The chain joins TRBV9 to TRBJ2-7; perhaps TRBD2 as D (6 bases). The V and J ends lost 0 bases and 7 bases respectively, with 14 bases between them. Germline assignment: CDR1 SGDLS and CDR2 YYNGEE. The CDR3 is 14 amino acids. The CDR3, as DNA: TGTGCCAGCAGCGTAGAGGATCGGGGGATGGAGCAGTACTTC. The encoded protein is CASSVEDRGMEQYF.

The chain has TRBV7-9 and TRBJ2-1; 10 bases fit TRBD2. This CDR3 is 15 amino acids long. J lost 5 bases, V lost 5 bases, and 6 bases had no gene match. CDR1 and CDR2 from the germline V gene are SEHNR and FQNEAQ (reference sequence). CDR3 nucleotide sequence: TGTGCCAGCAGCACCTTAGCGGGAGGCCACAATGAGCAGTTCTTC. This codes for CASSTLAGGHNEQFF.

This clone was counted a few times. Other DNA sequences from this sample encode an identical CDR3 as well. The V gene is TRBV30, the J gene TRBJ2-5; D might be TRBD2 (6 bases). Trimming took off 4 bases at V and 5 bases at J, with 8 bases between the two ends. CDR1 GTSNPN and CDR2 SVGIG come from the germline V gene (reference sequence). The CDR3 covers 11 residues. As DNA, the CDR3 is TGTGCCTGGACTGGGGGGGAGACCCAGTACTTC. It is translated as CAWTGGETQYF. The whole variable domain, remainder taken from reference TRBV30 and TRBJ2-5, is SQTIHQWPATLVQPVGSPLSLECTVEGTSNPNLYWYRQAAGRGLQLLFYSVGIGQISSEVPQNLSASRPQDRQFILSSKKLLLSDSGFYLCAWTGGETQYFGPGTRLLVL.

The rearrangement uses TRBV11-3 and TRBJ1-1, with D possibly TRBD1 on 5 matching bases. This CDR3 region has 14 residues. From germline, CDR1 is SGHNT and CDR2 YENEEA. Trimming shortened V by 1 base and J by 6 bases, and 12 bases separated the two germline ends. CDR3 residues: CASSLGAGRAEAFF. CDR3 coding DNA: TGTGCCAGCAGCTTAGGGGCCGGCAGGGCTGAAGCTTTCTTT.

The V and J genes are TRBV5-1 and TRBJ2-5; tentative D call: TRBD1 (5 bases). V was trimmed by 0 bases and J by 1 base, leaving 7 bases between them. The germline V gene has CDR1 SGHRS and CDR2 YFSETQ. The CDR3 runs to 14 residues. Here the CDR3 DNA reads TGCGCCAGCAGCTTGGAGACAGTCCAAGAGACCCAGTACTTC. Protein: CASSLETVQETQYF.

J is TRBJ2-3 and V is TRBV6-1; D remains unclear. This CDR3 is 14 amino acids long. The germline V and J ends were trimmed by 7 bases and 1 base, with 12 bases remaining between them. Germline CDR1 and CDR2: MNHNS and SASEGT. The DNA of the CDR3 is TGTGCCAGCAAGGAGTCATGGGGCACAGATACGCAGTATTTT. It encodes CASKESWGTDTQYF.

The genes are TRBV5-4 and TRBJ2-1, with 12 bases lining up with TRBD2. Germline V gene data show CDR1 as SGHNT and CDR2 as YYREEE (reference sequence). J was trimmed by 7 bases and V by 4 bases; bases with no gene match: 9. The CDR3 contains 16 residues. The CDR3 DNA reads TGTGCCAGCAGCCCAACTCTAGCGGGAGGGCCGAATGAGCAGTTCTTC. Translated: CASSPTLAGGPNEQFF.

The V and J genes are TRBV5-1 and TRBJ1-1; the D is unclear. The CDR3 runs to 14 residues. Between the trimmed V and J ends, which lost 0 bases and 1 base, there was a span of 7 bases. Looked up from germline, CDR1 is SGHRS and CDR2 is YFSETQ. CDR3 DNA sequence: TGCGCCAGCAGCTTGGAGACTGAGAACACTGAAGCTTTCTTT. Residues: CASSLETENTEAFF.

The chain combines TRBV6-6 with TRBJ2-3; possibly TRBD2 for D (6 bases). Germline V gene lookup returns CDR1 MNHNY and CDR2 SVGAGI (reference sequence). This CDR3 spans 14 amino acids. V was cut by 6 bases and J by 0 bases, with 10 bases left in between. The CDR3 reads CASRAGGSTDTQYF. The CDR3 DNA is TGTGCCAGCAGGGCCGGGGGTAGCACAGATACGCAGTATTTT.

CDR3 DNA sequence: TGTGCTAGTGGGACGGGACAGGGAGTGGAGAAACTGTTTTTT. This codes for CASGTGQGVEKLFF. The V gene is TRBV12-5, the J gene TRBJ1-4; TRBD1 agrees at 9 bases. After removal of 6 bases from V and 11 bases from J, the junction contained 10 bases not matched to a gene. This CDR3 has 14 amino acids. Looked up from germline, CDR1 is LGHNT and CDR2 is FRNRAP.

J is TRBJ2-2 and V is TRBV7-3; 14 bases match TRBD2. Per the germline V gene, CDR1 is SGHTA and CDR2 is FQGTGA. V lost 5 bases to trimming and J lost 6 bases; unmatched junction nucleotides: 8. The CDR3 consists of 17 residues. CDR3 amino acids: CASSKNPGLAGAGELFF. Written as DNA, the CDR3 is TGTGCCAGCAGCAAAAATCCGGGACTAGCGGGGGCCGGGGAGCTGTTTTTT.

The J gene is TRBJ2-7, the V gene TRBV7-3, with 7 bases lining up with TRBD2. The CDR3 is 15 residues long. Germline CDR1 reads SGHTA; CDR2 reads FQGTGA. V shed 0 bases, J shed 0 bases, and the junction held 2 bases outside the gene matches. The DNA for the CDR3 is TGTGCCAGCAGCTTAACAGGCGGGAGCTCCTACGAGCAGTACTTC. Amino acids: CASSLTGGSSYEQYF.

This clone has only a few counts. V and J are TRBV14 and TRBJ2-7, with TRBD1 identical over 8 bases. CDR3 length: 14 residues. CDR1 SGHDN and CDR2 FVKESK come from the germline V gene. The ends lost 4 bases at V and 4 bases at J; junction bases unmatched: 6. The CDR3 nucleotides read TGTGCCAGCAGCCTTCCCGGACAGGGATACGAGCAGTACTTC. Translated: CASSLPGQGYEQYF.

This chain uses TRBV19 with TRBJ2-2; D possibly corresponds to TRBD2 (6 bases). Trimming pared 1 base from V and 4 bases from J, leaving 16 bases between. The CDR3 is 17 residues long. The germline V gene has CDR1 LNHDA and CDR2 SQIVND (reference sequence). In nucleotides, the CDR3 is TGTGCCAGTAGTATAGGGACTCGAGGACTAAGCACCGGGGAGCTGTTTTTT. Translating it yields CASSIGTRGLSTGELFF.

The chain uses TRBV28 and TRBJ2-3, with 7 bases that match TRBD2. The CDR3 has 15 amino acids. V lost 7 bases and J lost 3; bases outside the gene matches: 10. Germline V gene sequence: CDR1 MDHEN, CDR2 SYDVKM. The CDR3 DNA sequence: TGTGCCAGCATCGAGTTGAGCGGGGAAACAGATACGCAGTATTTT. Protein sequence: CASIELSGETDTQYF.

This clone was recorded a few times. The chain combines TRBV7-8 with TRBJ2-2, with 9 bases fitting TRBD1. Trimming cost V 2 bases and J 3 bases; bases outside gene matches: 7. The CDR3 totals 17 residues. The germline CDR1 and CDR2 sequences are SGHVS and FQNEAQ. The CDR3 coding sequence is TGTGCCAGCAGCTTACGGGACAGGGTTTGGGACACCGGGGAGCTGTTTTTT. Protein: CASSLRDRVWDTGELFF. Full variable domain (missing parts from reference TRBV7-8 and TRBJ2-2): GAGVSQSPRYKVAKRGQDVALRCDPISGHVSLFWYQQALGQGPEFLTYFQNEAQLDKSGLPSDRFFAERPEGSVSTLKIQRTQQEDSAVYLCASSLRDRVWDTGELFFGEGSRLTVL.

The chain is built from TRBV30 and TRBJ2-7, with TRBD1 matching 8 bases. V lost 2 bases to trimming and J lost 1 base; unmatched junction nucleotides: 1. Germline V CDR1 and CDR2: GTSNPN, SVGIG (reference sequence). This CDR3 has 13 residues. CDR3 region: CAWSRQGSYEQYF. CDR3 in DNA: TGTGCCTGGAGTAGACAGGGGTCCTACGAGCAGTACTTC.

CDR3 DNA sequence: TGTGCCAGCACGGGAGCGCCCGGAGGAAAAAACATTCAGTACTTC. It encodes CASTGAPGGKNIQYF. This chain joins TRBV2 and TRBJ2-4, with a possible D match to TRBD2 (6 bases). Germline V CDR1 and CDR2: SNHLY, FYNNEI. The CDR3 spans 15 residues. With 7 bases removed from V and 4 bases from J, the gap between germline ends came to 17 bases. Based on the CDR3 plus reference TRBV2 and TRBJ2-4, the full variable domain is EPEVTQTPSHQVTQMGQEVILRCVPISNHLYFYWYRQILGQKVEFLVSFYNNEISEKSEIFDDQFSVERPDGSNFTLKIRSTKLEDSAMYFCASTGAPGGKNIQYFGAGTRLSVL.

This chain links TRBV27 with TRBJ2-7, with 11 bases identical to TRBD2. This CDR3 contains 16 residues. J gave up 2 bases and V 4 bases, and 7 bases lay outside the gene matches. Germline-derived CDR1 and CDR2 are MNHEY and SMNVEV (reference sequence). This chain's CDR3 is CASSWTTSGTPYEQYF. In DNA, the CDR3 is TGTGCCAGCAGTTGGACGACTAGCGGGACCCCCTACGAGCAGTACTTC.

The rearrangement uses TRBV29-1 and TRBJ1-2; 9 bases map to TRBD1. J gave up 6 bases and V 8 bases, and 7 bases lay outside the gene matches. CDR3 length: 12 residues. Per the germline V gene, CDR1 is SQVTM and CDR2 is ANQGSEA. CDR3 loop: CSTRTGDHGYTF. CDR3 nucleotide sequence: TGCAGCACTCGGACAGGGGACCATGGCTACACCTTC.

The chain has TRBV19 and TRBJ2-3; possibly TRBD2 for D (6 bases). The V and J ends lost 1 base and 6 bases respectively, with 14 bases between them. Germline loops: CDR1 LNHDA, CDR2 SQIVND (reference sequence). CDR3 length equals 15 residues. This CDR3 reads CASSIGVGGADTQYF. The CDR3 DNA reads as TGTGCCAGTAGTATAGGTGTCGGGGGTGCGGATACGCAGTATTTT.

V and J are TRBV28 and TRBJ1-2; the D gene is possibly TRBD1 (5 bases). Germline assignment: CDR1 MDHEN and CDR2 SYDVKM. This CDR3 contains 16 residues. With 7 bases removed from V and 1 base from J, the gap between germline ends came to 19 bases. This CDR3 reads CASNRESGGINYGYTF. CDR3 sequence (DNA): TGTGCCAGCAACCGGGAGTCTGGGGGGATTAACTATGGCTACACCTTC.

The CDR3 coding sequence is TGTGCCAGCAGTCAAGGGACAGAGGGCAGGGCTTTCTTT. Translating it yields CASSQGTEGRAFF. The V gene is TRBV5-6, the J gene TRBJ1-1, with 7 bases fitting TRBD1. This CDR3 is built from 13 residues. Germline CDR1 and CDR2: SGHDT and YYEEEE. After removal of 5 bases from V and 11 bases from J, the junction contained 12 bases not matched to a gene.